Following are 30 T cell receptor beta chains from one sample sequenced in a study of somatic mutations in cytotoxic T cells in rheumatoid arthritis. Assay used: immunoSEQ multiplex PCR; TCRdb lists only in-frame clones, some missing. Of about 20,000 clones listed, about three quarters were seen once; the top ten hold 28%. Sequencing was carried out using CD8+ T cells sorted from blood. Receptors were obtained from an adult with rheumatoid arthritis.

The chain has TRBV4-1 and TRBJ2-3; D is undetermined. This CDR3 spans 14 amino acids. From germline, CDR1 is MGHRA and CDR2 YSYEKL. V lost 0 bases and J 0 bases, leaving 4 bases between the germline ends. The CDR3 nucleotides read TGCGCCAGCAGCCAAGATCTGAGCACAGATACGCAGTATTTT. The encoded protein is CASSQDLSTDTQYF.

This clone has just one count. The rearrangement uses TRBV6-5 and TRBJ1-1; possible D gene TRBD1, 6 bases. In germline, CDR1 is MNHEY, CDR2 SVGAGI. The V end lost 5 bases, the J end lost 0 bases, and 10 bases lay between the germline ends. This CDR3 spans 14 amino acids. For the CDR3, the DNA is TGTGCCAGCAGTCAGGACAGCCTGAACACTGAAGCTTTCTTT. It encodes CASSQDSLNTEAFF.

This clone was observed a few times. The rearrangement joins TRBV19 to TRBJ2-5; TRBD1 might be the D (7 bases). V was trimmed by 1 base and J by 5 bases, leaving 11 bases between them. CDR1 and CDR2 from the germline V gene are LNHDA and SQIVND (reference sequence). This CDR3 has 14 residues. CDR3 nucleotide sequence: TGTGCCAGTAGTATAGGCGGGACAGATGAGACCCAGTACTTC. Translating it yields CASSIGGTDETQYF.

The chain uses TRBV27 and TRBJ2-5; TRBD2 is a possible D gene (6 bases). Trimming removed 2 bases at V and 5 bases at J, with 9 bases between. CDR1 MNHEY and CDR2 SMNVEV come from the germline V gene (reference sequence). CDR3 length: 13 residues. The CDR3 spells CASSLLGRETQYF. The CDR3 nucleotides read TGTGCCAGCAGTTTACTGGGGAGGGAGACCCAGTACTTC.

V gene TRBV27 combines with J gene TRBJ2-2; no clear D gene. Trimming cost V 5 bases and J 1 base, with 8 bases left between them. Germline V gene sequence: CDR1 MNHEY, CDR2 SMNVEV (reference sequence). This CDR3 is 14 amino acids long. The CDR3 reads CASSVALNTGELFF. The CDR3 DNA reads TGTGCCAGCAGTGTCGCGCTGAACACCGGGGAGCTGTTTTTT.

The V and J genes are TRBV11-3 and TRBJ1-1, with D uncertain. The germline CDR1 and CDR2 sequences are SGHNT and YENEEA. The V and J ends lost 4 bases and 0 bases respectively, with 12 bases between them. The CDR3 is made up of 15 amino acids. CDR3 coding DNA: TGTGCCAGCAGCTCCCCTAACAGCATGAACACTGAAGCTTTCTTT. Translated: CASSSPNSMNTEAFF.

This clone was observed once. The rearrangement links TRBV15 to TRBJ1-5, with 9 bases identical to TRBD1. The CDR3 totals 14 residues. CDR1 is LNHNV and CDR2 is YYDKDF in the germline V gene (reference sequence). Losses at the gene ends were 7 bases for V and 0 bases for J; bases not matched to a gene: 1. This CDR3 is CATTDRGSNQPQHF. CDR3 DNA sequence: TGTGCCACCACGGACAGGGGTAGCAATCAGCCCCAGCATTTT.

This chain uses TRBV19 with TRBJ2-5; the D gene is possibly TRBD2 (6 bases). CDR3 size: 10 residues. Trimming shortened V by 10 bases and J by 4 bases, and 7 bases separated the two germline ends. Looked up from germline, CDR1 is LNHDA and CDR2 is SQIVND (reference sequence). CDR3 protein: CATAGETQYF. The CDR3 nucleotides read TGTGCCACAGCGGGAGAGACCCAGTACTTC.

This clone has more than one count but fewer than ten. This chain links TRBV11-2 with TRBJ2-1, with 9 bases aligning to TRBD2. V gave up 4 bases and J gave up 4 bases; unmatched junction bases: 5. The V gene's germline CDR1 is SGHAT and CDR2 FQNNGV. The CDR3 covers 15 residues. The CDR3 nucleotides are TGTGCCAGCAGCTACTCGACTAGCGGATACAATGAGCAGTTCTTC. It encodes CASSYSTSGYNEQFF.

The sample holds one count of this clone. This chain links TRBV9 with TRBJ2-2; 8 bases agree with TRBD2. The germline V gene has CDR1 SGDLS and CDR2 YYNGEE. The CDR3 has 17 residues. With 0 bases clipped from V and 4 bases from J, the junction kept 8 bases outside the gene matches. The CDR3 loop reads CASSVAAGGLGTGELFF. In nucleotides, the CDR3 is TGTGCCAGCAGCGTAGCGGCGGGGGGCCTTGGCACCGGGGAGCTGTTTTTT.

This rearrangement joins TRBV5-5 to TRBJ1-1, with a possible D match to TRBD1 (5 bases). The V end lost 3 bases, the J end lost 7 bases, and 7 bases lay between the germline ends. This CDR3 contains 11 residues. Germline V gene data show CDR1 as SGHKS and CDR2 as YYEKEE (reference sequence). CDR3: CASSWDHEAFF. The CDR3 DNA is TGTGCCAGCAGCTGGGACCATGAAGCTTTCTTT.

The rearrangement links TRBV7-8 to TRBJ2-5; D ambiguous. The length of the CDR3 is 12 residues. The V gene lost 7 bases and the J gene lost 3 bases, with 9 bases spanning the gap. Germline assignment: CDR1 SGHVS and CDR2 FQNEAQ. The CDR3 DNA reads TGTGCCAGCACTTGGATTAAAGAGACCCAGTACTTC. It codes for CASTWIKETQYF.

CDR3 region: CASGPEGNTEAFF. The CDR3 DNA is TGTGCTAGTGGCCCTGAAGGGAACACTGAAGCTTTCTTT. V usage is TRBV12-5 and J usage is TRBJ1-1; D remains unclear. The length of the CDR3 is 13 residues. V gave up 6 bases and J gave up 1 base, with 9 bases separating them. Germline lookup yields CDR1 LGHNT and CDR2 FRNRAP.

The chain joins TRBV28 to TRBJ2-7; D is tentatively TRBD1 or TRBD2 (5 bases each). Germline CDR1 reads MDHEN; CDR2 reads SYDVKM. The CDR3 length is 16 residues. Trimming left V 3 bases short and J 4 bases short, with 19 bases between. Written as DNA, the CDR3 is TGTGCCAGCAGTTTTGGGGGAGCAAAGGCCCCGTACGAGCAGTACTTC. Protein sequence: CASSFGGAKAPYEQYF.

The rearrangement links TRBV7-9 to TRBJ2-1; TRBD2 is a possible D gene (6 bases). This CDR3 contains 16 residues. Trimming removed 6 bases from V and 4 bases from J, with 19 bases in between. The germline V gene has CDR1 SEHNR and CDR2 FQNEAQ (reference sequence). The CDR3 loop reads CASSHLRLVDYNEQFF. The CDR3 coding sequence is TGTGCCAGCAGTCATCTTAGACTAGTAGATTACAATGAGCAGTTCTTC.

J is TRBJ2-1 and V is TRBV13; D gene uncertain. Trimming shortened V by 0 bases and J by 10 bases, and 19 bases separated the two germline ends. The CDR3 is 16 amino acids. Germline CDR1 reads PRHDT; CDR2 reads FYEKMQ (reference sequence). The CDR3 DNA is TGTGCCAGCAGCTTAGGGGCCTATAATCCTCTCAGGGAGCAGTTCTTC. Amino acids: CASSLGAYNPLREQFF.

This clone was seen only once. Additional DNA sequences in this sample encode the identical CDR3. This rearrangement joins TRBV30 to TRBJ1-5; no definite D call. The CDR3 extends over 14 amino acids. Germline assignment: CDR1 GTSNPN and CDR2 SVGIG (reference sequence). Deletions cut 0 bases from V and 1 base from J, with 7 bases between. CDR3 nucleotide sequence: TGTGCCTGGAGTGTGGGCGGGAGCAATCAGCCCCAGCATTTT. Translating it yields CAWSVGGSNQPQHF.

The rearrangement uses TRBV5-6 and TRBJ2-1; weak D call: TRBD2 (5 bases). Trimming cost V 4 bases and J 4 bases, with 21 bases left between them. CDR1 is SGHDT, CDR2 YYEEEE, per germline. This CDR3 region has 17 residues. The CDR3 nucleotides read TGTGCCAGCAGCCTACGGGCCGAGGGCTCGGGATACAATGAGCAGTTCTTC. Its protein product is CASSLRAEGSGYNEQFF.

The rearrangement links TRBV27 to TRBJ2-1; D could derive from TRBD1 or TRBD2 (7 bases each). CDR3 length: 17 residues. Trimming pared 8 bases from V and 3 bases from J, leaving 23 bases between. CDR1 MNHEY and CDR2 SMNVEV come from the germline V gene (reference sequence). This CDR3 reads CASHISSGGAFYNEQFF. The CDR3 DNA follows: TGTGCCAGCCATATTAGTTCAGGGGGGGCCTTCTACAATGAGCAGTTCTTC.

This chain connects TRBV28 to TRBJ1-4; D uncertain. CDR3 size: 13 residues. The germline gives CDR1 MDHEN, CDR2 SYDVKM. V shed 2 bases and J shed 5 bases, with 6 bases lying between them. In DNA, the CDR3 is TGTGCCAGCAGTTTAGGAGTAAATGAAAAACTGTTTTTT. It translates to CASSLGVNEKLFF. Based on the CDR3 plus reference TRBV28 and TRBJ1-4, the full variable domain is DVKVTQSSRYLVKRTGEKVFLECVQDMDHENMFWYRQDPGLGLRLIYFSYDVKMKEKGDIPEGYSVSREKKERFSLILESASTNQTSMYLCASSLGVNEKLFFGSGTQLSVL.

The chain has TRBV7-6 and TRBJ2-1; D not resolved. The CDR3 length is 15 residues. Germline loops: CDR1 SGHVS, CDR2 FNYEAQ. Trimming removed 5 bases at V and 0 bases at J, with 11 bases between. The CDR3 sequence is CASSLTDGSYNEQFF. The CDR3 nucleotides are TGTGCCAGCAGCCTGACCGACGGCTCCTACAATGAGCAGTTCTTC.

The rearrangement links TRBV6-1 to TRBJ1-5; 7 nucleotides align to TRBD1. This CDR3 has 15 amino acids. Germline loops: CDR1 MNHNS, CDR2 SASEGT. J was trimmed by 5 bases and V by 5 bases; bases with no gene match: 9. CDR3 region: CASSLEQGRDQPQHF. For the CDR3, the DNA is TGTGCCAGCAGTCTTGAACAGGGGAGAGATCAGCCCCAGCATTTT.

V and J are TRBV29-1 and TRBJ2-1; TRBD2 aligns across 9 bases. Germline loops: CDR1 SQVTM, CDR2 ANQGSEA. The CDR3 is 13 residues long. J lost 4 bases, V lost 2 bases, and 0 bases had no gene match. CDR3 protein: CSVELAGYNEQFF. The CDR3, as DNA: TGCAGCGTTGAACTAGCGGGGTACAATGAGCAGTTCTTC.

The chain uses TRBV14 and TRBJ1-1, with unresolved D. V lost 8 bases, J lost 2 bases, and 9 bases lay in between. CDR1 and CDR2 (germline): SGHDN, FVKESK. The CDR3 is made up of 12 amino acids. The CDR3 nucleotides are TGTGCCAGCGCTAGACTCAACACTGAAGCTTTCTTT. This gives the protein CASARLNTEAFF.

This chain joins TRBV7-9 and TRBJ2-7; no clear D. The germline gives CDR1 SEHNR, CDR2 FQNEAQ (reference sequence). The V end lost 3 bases, the J end lost 0 bases, and 6 bases lay between the germline ends. CDR3 length: 13 residues. Here the CDR3 reads CASSFESSYEQYF. Written as DNA, the CDR3 is TGTGCCAGCAGCTTCGAGAGCTCCTACGAGCAGTACTTC.

This chain uses TRBV19 with TRBJ2-2, with D perhaps matching TRBD1 (6 bases). In germline, CDR1 is LNHDA, CDR2 SQIVND (reference sequence). The CDR3 has 14 amino acids. Trimming shortened V by 1 base and J by 4 bases, and 7 bases separated the two germline ends. The CDR3 DNA is TGTGCCAGTAGTATAGGGACAGCCACCGGGGAGCTGTTTTTT. Translating it yields CASSIGTATGELFF. The full variable domain, its missing parts supplied by reference TRBV19 and TRBJ2-2, is DGGITQSPKYLFRKEGQNVTLSCEQNLNHDAMYWYRQDPGQGLRLIYYSQIVNDFQKGDIAEGYSVSREKKESFPLTVTSAQKNPTAFYLCASSIGTATGELFFGEGSRLTVL.

This sequence joins TRBV4-1 and TRBJ2-7; D possibly uses TRBD1 or TRBD2 (5 bases each). CDR3 length: 18 residues. CDR1 and CDR2 (germline): MGHRA, YSYEKL. Trimming removed 0 bases from V and 4 bases from J, with 22 bases in between. CDR3 sequence (DNA): TGCGCCAGCAGCCAAGACACGGCCGGGATCGGGAAGGGGTACGAGCAGTACTTC. Its translation is CASSQDTAGIGKGYEQYF.

V and J are TRBV19 and TRBJ2-1; 7 bases map to TRBD1. This CDR3 comprises 15 residues. Per germline, CDR1 LNHDA and CDR2 SQIVND (reference sequence). Trimming took 4 bases from V and 5 from J; bases not matched to a gene: 8. The CDR3 sequence is CASSTPTGFDNEQFF. Written as DNA, the CDR3 is TGTGCCAGTAGTACTCCGACAGGGTTCGACAATGAGCAGTTCTTC.

CDR3 nucleotides: TGTGCCAGCAGCTCCGGGACAGGGGGCTTGGATACGCAGTATTTT. Translating gives CASSSGTGGLDTQYF. This chain connects TRBV5-6 to TRBJ2-3; 12 bases match TRBD1. V was pared by 3 bases and J by 6 bases, with 5 bases of the junction left unmatched. The CDR3 length is 15 residues. Germline V gene lookup returns CDR1 SGHDT and CDR2 YYEEEE. Looking up the rest from reference TRBV5-6 and TRBJ2-3 gives the full variable domain: DAGVTQSPTHLIKTRGQQVTLRCSPKSGHDTVSWYQQALGQGPQFIFQYYEEEERQRGNFPDRFSGHQFPNYSSELNVNALLLGDSALYLCASSSGTGGLDTQYFGPGTRLTVL.

V gene TRBV2 combines with J gene TRBJ2-1; D unresolved. The CDR3 runs to 17 residues. Trimming left V 0 bases short and J 3 bases short, with 15 bases between. Germline CDR1 reads SNHLY; CDR2 reads FYNNEI. The CDR3: CASSEAVGGRYYNEQFF. The CDR3 bases are TGTGCCAGCAGTGAAGCGGTCGGTGGCAGATACTACAATGAGCAGTTCTTC.